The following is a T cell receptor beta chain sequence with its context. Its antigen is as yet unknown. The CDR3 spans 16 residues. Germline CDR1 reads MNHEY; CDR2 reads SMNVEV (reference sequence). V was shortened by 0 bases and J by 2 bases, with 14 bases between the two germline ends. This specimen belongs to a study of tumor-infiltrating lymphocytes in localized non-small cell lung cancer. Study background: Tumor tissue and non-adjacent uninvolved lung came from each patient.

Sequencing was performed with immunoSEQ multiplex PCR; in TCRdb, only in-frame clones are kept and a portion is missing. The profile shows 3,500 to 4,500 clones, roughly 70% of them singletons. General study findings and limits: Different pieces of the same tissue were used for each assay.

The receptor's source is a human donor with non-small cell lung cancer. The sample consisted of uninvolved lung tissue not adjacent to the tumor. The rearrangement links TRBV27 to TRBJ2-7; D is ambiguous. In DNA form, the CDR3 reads TGTGCCAGCAGTTTATCGCGTATAGCCCAGACCTACGAGCAGTACTTC. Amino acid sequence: CASSLSRIAQTYEQYF.